This TCR beta chain was sequenced in a study of T cells in women clearing cervical HPV infection. This CDR3 is built from 15 residues. In germline, CDR1 is LNHDA, CDR2 SQIVND (reference sequence). Remarks on this clone: With the read ending 3 residues before the CDR3 end, the germline J gene is used to fill in that end.

Only in-frame clones appear in the TCRdb table, and some are missing; sequencing was by immunoSEQ multiplex PCR. Its table lists 35,000 to 45,000 clones. The sequence was collected from a woman aged 18-70 years with a cervical HPV16 infection that either progressed to CIN3+ or cleared (not recorded which). The sample consisted of blood buffy coat. The chain is built from TRBV19 and TRBJ1-2; D remains unclear. The CDR3 DNA, read in part, is TGTGCCAGTAGTAGTTCACTAGCGAGCGCCTACGAC. Translated: CASSSSLASAYD. From start to end, the CDR3 is CASSSSLASAYDYTF.